The source of this T cell receptor beta chain is a study of Graves' ophthalmopathy and Graves' hyperthyroidism. Excluded: other autoimmune disease, uncontrolled infection, pregnancy or lactation. Clinical symptoms and serum thyroxine were used for diagnosis; TRAb, thyroid ultrasound and orbital computed tomography were also relied on. CDR3 size: 17 residues. Germline loops: CDR1 KGHSH, CDR2 LQKENI. The V end lost 0 bases, the J end lost 6 bases, and 20 bases lay between the germline ends. TCR beta CDR3 amplification used RNA transcripts. HTBI primers were employed in first-round RT-PCR, then a second-round multiplex PCR followed. TCRdb reprocessed the multiplex PCR reads via MiXCR and lists one record per CDR3 protein. This sample yields around 520,000 distinct CDR3 sequences, of which under 45% are seen a single time; roughly 4% belongs to the top ten. A few counts support this clonotype.

This chain uses TRBV18 with TRBJ2-5; D is possibly TRBD1 (5 bases). The sequence was collected from an adult man with Graves' hyperthyroidism. Sequenced material: peripheral blood or thyroid tissue (not recorded which). In nucleotides, the CDR3 is TGTGCCAGCTCACCACCCACAACAGGTTTAATGAAGAAGACCCAGTACTTC. Translating it yields CASSPPTTGLMKKTQYF.